What follows are 12 T cell receptor beta chains derived from one specimen sequenced in a study of lymphopenia after photon versus proton radiotherapy. TCRdb keeps only in-frame clones here, not all; method: immunoSEQ multiplex PCR. The data show more than 60,000 clones, more than 75% seen once. Sequences were derived from peripheral blood, sampled from a patient treated with photon-based radiotherapy. Every receptor here comes from a middle-aged man with gastric cancer.

The chain employs TRBV7-9 and TRBJ1-3; 9 bases are shared with TRBD1. CDR1 and CDR2 from the germline V gene are SEHNR and FQNEAQ (reference sequence). This CDR3 region has 16 residues. Trimming at V came to 5 bases and at J to 4 bases, leaving 9 bases not matched to a gene. The CDR3 DNA follows: TGTGCCAGCAGCGTAGGGGACAGGGATTACGGAAACACCATATATTTT. Translation: CASSVGDRDYGNTIYF.

The J gene is TRBJ1-5, the V gene TRBV7-8; TRBD1 aligns across 7 bases. V lost 1 base and J lost 9; bases outside the gene matches: 9. The CDR3 covers 15 residues. The germline V gene encodes CDR1 SGHVS and CDR2 FQNEAQ. CDR3 in amino acids: CASSLEGRGLWPQHF. The CDR3 nucleotides read TGTGCCAGCAGCTTAGAGGGCAGGGGGTTGTGGCCCCAGCATTTT.

V is TRBV5-8 and J is TRBJ1-1; no definite D call. The germline V gene has CDR1 SGHTS and CDR2 YDEGEE. Trimming cost V 0 bases and J 0 bases, with 9 bases left between them. The CDR3 length is 15 residues. In DNA, the CDR3 is TGTGCCAGCAGCTTGGGGGCCAAACTGAACACTGAAGCTTTCTTT. It encodes CASSLGAKLNTEAFF. The complete variable domain, with remaining parts taken from reference TRBV5-8 and TRBJ1-1, reads EAGVTQSPTHLIKTRGQQATLRCSPISGHTSVYWYQQALGLGLQFLLWYDEGEERNRGNFPPRFSGRQFPNYSSELNVNALELEDSALYLCASSLGAKLNTEAFFGQGTRLTVV.

This clone appeared a single time. This chain links TRBV5-4 with TRBJ2-1; D possibly matches TRBD1 or TRBD2 (6 bases each). Germline CDR1 and CDR2: SGHNT and YYREEE (reference sequence). Trimming left V 1 base short and J 12 bases short, with 14 bases between. The CDR3 sequence is 13 residues long. In DNA, the CDR3 is TGTGCCAGCAGCTTGCCCGGGGGCCTGGGGCAGTTCTTC. Its translation is CASSLPGGLGQFF.

This clone was seen only once. The chain links TRBV11-2 to TRBJ2-6; D is undetermined. Germline CDR1 is SGHAT and CDR2 is FQNNGV. The CDR3 is made up of 17 amino acids. With 5 bases removed from V and 0 bases from J, the gap between germline ends came to 14 bases. CDR3 protein: CASSTRPTYSGANVLTF. The CDR3, as DNA: TGTGCCAGCAGCACCCGACCAACCTACTCTGGGGCCAACGTCCTGACTTTC.

The chain recombines TRBV5-1 with TRBJ2-1, with 13 bases identical to TRBD2. The V and J ends lost 3 bases and 4 bases, in that order; junction bases with no gene match: 13. CDR1 and CDR2 (germline): SGHRS, YFSETQ. The CDR3 is 19 residues long. CDR3 coding DNA: TGCGCCAGCAGCTCCTCCCCTGGACTAGCGGGGGCCTTATACAATGAGCAGTTCTTC. It yields the protein CASSSSPGLAGALYNEQFF.

This chain connects TRBV30 to TRBJ2-3; tentatively, D is TRBD2 (7 bases). V was shortened by 3 bases and J by 3 bases, with 16 bases between the two germline ends. Per germline, CDR1 GTSNPN and CDR2 SVGIG (reference sequence). The CDR3 runs to 15 residues. CDR3 nucleotide sequence: TGTGCCTGGAGCCGGGGGGCCGGAGAAACAGATACGCAGTATTTT. It codes for CAWSRGAGETDTQYF.

This chain joins TRBV4-3 and TRBJ1-2; 8 bases line up with TRBD1. V lost 4 bases, J lost 2 bases, and 3 bases stayed unmatched. In germline, CDR1 is LGHNA, CDR2 YSLEER. The CDR3 loop spans 14 amino acids. The CDR3 coding sequence is TGCGCCAGCAGCCCCCAGGGGGCGAACTATGGCTACACCTTC. Protein: CASSPQGANYGYTF.

CDR3 DNA: TGTGCCAGCTCACCCGATTGGGGTGCTGAAGCTTTCTTT. Translating it yields CASSPDWGAEAFF. The genes are TRBV18 and TRBJ1-1; no firm D call. Trimming stripped 3 bases from V and 6 bases from J, with 11 bases between. The CDR3 is made up of 13 amino acids. Germline lookup yields CDR1 KGHSH and CDR2 LQKENI.

The sample holds a few counts of this clone. This chain joins TRBV30 and TRBJ2-3; 7 bases are a match to TRBD2. The CDR3 has 13 amino acids. Per the germline V gene, CDR1 is GTSNPN and CDR2 is SVGIG (reference sequence). The J segment lost 4 bases and the V segment lost 0 bases, leaving 1 base of the junction unmatched. CDR3: CAWSVGGADTQYF. CDR3 nucleotide sequence: TGTGCCTGGAGTGTTGGGGGGGCAGATACGCAGTATTTT. The whole variable domain, filled in from reference TRBV30 and TRBJ2-3, reads SQTIHQWPATLVQPVGSPLSLECTVEGTSNPNLYWYRQAAGRGLQLLFYSVGIGQISSEVPQNLSASRPQDRQFILSSKKLLLSDSGFYLCAWSVGGADTQYFGPGTRLTVL.

The genes are TRBV19 and TRBJ2-3; the D gene is possibly TRBD2 (6 bases). Trimming took 8 bases from V and 2 from J, leaving 14 bases between them. The CDR3 is 14 residues long. The V gene's germline CDR1 is LNHDA and CDR2 SQIVND (reference sequence). This CDR3 reads CASSIAVNTDTQYF. CDR3 nucleotide sequence: TGTGCCAGTTCGATAGCGGTGAACACAGATACGCAGTATTTT.

The chain has TRBV11-2 and TRBJ2-2, with a possible D match to TRBD2 (6 bases). CDR1 and CDR2 (germline): SGHAT, FQNNGV. The CDR3 is 16 residues long. V was pared by 5 bases and J by 7 bases, with 20 bases between. CDR3 region: CASSGYGGIGIGELFF. The CDR3, as DNA: TGTGCCAGCAGCGGCTATGGGGGGATAGGCATCGGGGAGCTGTTTTTT.